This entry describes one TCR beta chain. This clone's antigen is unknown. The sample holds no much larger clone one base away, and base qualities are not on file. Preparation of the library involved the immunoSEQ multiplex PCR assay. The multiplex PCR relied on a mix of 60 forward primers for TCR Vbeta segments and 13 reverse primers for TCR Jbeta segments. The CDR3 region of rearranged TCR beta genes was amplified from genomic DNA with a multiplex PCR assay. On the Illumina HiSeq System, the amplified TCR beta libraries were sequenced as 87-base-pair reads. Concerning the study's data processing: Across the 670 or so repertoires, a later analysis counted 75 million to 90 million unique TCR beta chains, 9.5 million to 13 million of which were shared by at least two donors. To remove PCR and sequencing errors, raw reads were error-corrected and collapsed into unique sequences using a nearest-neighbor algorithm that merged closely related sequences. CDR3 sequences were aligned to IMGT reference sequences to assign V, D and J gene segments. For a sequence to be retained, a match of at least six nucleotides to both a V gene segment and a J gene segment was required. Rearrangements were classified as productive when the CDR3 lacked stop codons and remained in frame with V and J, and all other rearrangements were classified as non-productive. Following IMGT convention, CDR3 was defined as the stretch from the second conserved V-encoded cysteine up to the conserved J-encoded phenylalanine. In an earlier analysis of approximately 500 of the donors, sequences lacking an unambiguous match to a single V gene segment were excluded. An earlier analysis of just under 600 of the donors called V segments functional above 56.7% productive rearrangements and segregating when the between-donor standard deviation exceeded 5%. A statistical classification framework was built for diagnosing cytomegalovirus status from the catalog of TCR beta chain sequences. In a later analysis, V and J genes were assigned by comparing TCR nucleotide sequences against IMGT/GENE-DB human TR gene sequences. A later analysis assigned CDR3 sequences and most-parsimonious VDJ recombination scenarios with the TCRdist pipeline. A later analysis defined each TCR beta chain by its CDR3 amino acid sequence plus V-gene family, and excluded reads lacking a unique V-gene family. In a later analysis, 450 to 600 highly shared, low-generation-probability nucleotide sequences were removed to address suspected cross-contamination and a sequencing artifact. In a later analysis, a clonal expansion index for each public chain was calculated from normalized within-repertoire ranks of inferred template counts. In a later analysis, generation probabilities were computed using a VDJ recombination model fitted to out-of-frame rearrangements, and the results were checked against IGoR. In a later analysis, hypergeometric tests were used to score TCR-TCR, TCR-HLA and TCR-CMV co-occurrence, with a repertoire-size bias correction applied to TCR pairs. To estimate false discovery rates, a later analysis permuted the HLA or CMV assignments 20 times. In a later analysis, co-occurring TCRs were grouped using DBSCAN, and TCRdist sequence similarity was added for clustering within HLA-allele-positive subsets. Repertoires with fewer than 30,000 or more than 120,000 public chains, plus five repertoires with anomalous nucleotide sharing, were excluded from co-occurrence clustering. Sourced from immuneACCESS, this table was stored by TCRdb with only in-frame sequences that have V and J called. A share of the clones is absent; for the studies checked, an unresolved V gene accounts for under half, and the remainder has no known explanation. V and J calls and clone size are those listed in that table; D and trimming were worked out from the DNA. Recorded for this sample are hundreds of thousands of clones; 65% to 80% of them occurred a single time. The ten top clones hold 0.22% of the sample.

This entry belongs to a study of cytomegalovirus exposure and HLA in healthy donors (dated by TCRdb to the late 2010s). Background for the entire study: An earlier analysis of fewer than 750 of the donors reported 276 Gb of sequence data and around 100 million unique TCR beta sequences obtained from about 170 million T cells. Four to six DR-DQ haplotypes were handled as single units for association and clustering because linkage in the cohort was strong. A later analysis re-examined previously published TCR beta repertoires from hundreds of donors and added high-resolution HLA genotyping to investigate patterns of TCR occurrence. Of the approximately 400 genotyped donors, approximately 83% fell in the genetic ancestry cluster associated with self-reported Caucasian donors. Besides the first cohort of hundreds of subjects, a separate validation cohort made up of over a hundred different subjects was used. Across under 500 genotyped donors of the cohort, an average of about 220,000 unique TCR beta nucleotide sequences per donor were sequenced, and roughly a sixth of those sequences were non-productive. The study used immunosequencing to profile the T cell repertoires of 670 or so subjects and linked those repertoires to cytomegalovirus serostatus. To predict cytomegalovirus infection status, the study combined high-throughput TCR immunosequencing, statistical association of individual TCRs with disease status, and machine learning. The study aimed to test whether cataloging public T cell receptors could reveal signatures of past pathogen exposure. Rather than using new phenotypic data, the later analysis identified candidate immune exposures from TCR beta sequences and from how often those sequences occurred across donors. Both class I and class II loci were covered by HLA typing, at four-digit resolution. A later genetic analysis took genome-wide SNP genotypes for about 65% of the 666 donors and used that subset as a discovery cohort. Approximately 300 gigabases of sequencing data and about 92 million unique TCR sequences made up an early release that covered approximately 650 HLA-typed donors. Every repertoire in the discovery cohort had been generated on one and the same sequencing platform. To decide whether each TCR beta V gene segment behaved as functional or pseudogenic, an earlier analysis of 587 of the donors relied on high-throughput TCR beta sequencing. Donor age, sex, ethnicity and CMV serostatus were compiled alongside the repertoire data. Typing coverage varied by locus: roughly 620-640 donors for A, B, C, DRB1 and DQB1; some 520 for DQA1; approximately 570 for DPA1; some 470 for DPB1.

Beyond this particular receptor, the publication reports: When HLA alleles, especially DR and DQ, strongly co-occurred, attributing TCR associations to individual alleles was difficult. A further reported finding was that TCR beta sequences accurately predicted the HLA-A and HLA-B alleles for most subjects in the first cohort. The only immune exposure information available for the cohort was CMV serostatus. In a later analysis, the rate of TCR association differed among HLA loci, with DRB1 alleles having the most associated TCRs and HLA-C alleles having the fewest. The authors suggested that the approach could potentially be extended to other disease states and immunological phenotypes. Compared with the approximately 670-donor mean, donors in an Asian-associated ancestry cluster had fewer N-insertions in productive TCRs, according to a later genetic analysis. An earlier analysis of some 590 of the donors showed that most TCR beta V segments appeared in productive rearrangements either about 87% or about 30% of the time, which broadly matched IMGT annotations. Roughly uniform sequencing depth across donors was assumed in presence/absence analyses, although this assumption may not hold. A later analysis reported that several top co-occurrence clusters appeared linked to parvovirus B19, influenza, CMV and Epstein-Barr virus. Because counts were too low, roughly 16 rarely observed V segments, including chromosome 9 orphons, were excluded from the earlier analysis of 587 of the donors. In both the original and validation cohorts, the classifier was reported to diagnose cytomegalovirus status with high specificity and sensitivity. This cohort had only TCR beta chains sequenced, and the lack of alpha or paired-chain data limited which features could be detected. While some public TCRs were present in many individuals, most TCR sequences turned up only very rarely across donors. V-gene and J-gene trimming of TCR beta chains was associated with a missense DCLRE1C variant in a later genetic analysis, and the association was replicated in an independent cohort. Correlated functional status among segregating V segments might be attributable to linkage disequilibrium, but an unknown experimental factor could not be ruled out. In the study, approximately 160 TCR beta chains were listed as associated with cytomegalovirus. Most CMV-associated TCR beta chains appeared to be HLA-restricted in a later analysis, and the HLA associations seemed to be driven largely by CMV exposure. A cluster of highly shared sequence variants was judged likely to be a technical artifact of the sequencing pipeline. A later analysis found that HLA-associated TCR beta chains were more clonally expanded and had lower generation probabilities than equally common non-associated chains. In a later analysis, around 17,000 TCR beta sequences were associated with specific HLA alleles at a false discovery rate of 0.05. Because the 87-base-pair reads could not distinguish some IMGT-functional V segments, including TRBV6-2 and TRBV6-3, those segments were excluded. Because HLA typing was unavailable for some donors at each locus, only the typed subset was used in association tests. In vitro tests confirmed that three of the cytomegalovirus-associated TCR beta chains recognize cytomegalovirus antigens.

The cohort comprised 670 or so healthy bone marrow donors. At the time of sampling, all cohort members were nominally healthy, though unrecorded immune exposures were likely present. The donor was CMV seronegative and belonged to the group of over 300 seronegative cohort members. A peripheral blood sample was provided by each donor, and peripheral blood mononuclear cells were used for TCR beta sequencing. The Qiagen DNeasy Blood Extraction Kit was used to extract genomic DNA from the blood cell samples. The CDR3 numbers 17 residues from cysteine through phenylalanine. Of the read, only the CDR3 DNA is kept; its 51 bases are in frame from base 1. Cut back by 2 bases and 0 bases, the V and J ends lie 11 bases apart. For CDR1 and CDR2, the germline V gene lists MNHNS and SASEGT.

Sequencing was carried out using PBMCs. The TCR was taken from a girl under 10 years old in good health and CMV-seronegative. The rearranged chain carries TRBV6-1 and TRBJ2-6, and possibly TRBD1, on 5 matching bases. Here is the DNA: TGTGCCAGCAGTGAAATTCAGGGAAACTCTGGGGCCAACGTCCTGACTTTC. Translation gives CASSEIQGNSGANVLTF.